The clone carrying this T cell receptor beta chain was observed a handful of times. This entry comes from a study of blood T cell repertoires in COVID-19. Study context: Specimens from acute and convalescent COVID-19 originated in the United States, Italy and Spain. PBMCs, B-cell-depleted T cells, or T cells were the source of the cDNA or gDNA that made up the material.

V dropped 4 bases and J dropped 6; count of bases not matched to a gene: 3. The CDR3 length is 13 residues. Germline CDR1 SGHNT, CDR2 YENEEA. As originally analysed: Reference gene primer amplification gave estimated nucleated cell counts. Profiled with immunoSEQ multiplex PCR; TCRdb holds only in-frame clones, not every one. The V and J calls and clone size were taken over from that table, and D and trimming were inferred from the DNA. The table includes fewer than 250,000 clones, 80% detected once. The specimen sequenced was peripheral blood. The source of this sequence is a man aged 55 to 70 with acute or convalescent COVID-19. The chain links TRBV11-3 to TRBJ2-1, with 7 bases identical to TRBD1. CDR3 sequence (DNA): TGTGCCAGCAGCTCCACAGGGGTCAATGAGCAGTTCTTC. This encodes CASSSTGVNEQFF.